The 3 T cell receptor beta chains presented below share a single source sample, sequenced in a study of PD-L1 blockade in urothelial cancer. As to time point: pretreatment peripheral blood. Generated by immunoSEQ multiplex PCR, the TCRdb table keeps only in-frame clones and is missing some. There are 15,000 to 20,000 clones in the sample; 89% occur only once, and 12% lies in the top ten. The source material was PBMCs, sampled around atezolizumab (anti-PD-L1) treatment. All receptors derive from a man aged 65-85 years with urothelial cancer.

The chain employs TRBV29-1 and TRBJ1-4; D not resolved. CDR3 length: 13 amino acids. Trimming cost V 1 base and J 2 bases, with 5 bases left between them. Germline-derived CDR1 and CDR2 are SQVTM and ANQGSEA. DNA of the CDR3: TGCAGCGTTGAAGGCCAGACTAATGAAAAACTGTTTTTT. Its translation: CSVEGQTNEKLFF.

This chain uses TRBV18 with TRBJ2-1, with TRBD2 as a possible D gene (6 bases). The CDR3 is made up of 17 amino acids. The germline V gene has CDR1 KGHSH and CDR2 LQKENI. V dropped 2 bases and J dropped 3 bases, with 17 bases sitting between them. CDR3 sequence (DNA): TGTGCCAGCTCACCAGGGGGGACGGTTGGGAACTACAATGAGCAGTTCTTC. Its translation: CASSPGGTVGNYNEQFF.

This rearrangement joins TRBV5-4 to TRBJ2-1; TRBD2 matches 7 bases. CDR1 is SGHNT, CDR2 YYREEE, per germline (reference sequence). The J segment lost 0 bases and the V segment lost 3 bases, leaving 9 bases of the junction unmatched. The CDR3 consists of 17 residues. CDR3 sequence (DNA): TGTGCCAGCAGCTCGCGACTAAGCGGGGCCTCCTACAATGAGCAGTTCTTC. Protein sequence: CASSSRLSGASYNEQFF.